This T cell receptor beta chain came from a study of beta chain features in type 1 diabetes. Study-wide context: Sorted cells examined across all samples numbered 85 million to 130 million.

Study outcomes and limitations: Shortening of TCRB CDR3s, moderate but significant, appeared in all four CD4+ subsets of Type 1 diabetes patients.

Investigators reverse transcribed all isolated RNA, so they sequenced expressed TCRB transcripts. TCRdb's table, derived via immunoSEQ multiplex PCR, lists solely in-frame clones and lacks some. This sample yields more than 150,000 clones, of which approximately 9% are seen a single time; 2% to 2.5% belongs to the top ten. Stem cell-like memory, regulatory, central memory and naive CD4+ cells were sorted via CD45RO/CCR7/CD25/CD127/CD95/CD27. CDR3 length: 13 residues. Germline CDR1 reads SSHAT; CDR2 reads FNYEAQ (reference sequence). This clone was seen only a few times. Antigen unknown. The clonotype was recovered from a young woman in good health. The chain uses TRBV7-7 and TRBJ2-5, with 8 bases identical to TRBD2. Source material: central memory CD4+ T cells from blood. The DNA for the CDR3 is TGTGCTAGCGGCGGGGGGTACCAAGAGACCCAGTACTTC. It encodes CASGGGYQETQYF.